The present TCR beta chain was sequenced within a study of response to subunit inactivated influenza vaccine listed by TCRdb under 2018. Some background on the complete study: Deep quantitative T cell receptor repertoire profiling was used in the study to track responses to a trivalent subunit inactivated influenza vaccine.

This clonotype was recorded at least ten times. Its antigen specificity is not known. No base quality information exists; no much larger clone differs at one position. Library construction relied on RT-PCR. Sequencing was performed on an Illumina HiSeq 2500. Clones were called with MiXCR by TCRdb after fastp trimmed the public reads at Q25, and only in-frame beta chains were retained. Identical CDR3 protein sequences are pooled into one entry, listed with their most common genes and DNA. The sample includes 610,000 or so distinct CDR3 sequences, with around 15% observed a single time. Over 8.5% of the sample is held by the ten biggest clonotypes. General study outcomes and caveats: According to the authors, only a limited number of new T cells may be recruited by each seasonal influenza vaccination.

V is pared back by 1 base and J by 8 bases, with 8 bases lying between the germline termini. Sequences LGHDT (CDR1) and YNNKEL (CDR2) are obtained from the germline V gene (reference sequence). The CDR3 contains 13 residues, cysteine and phenylalanine counted. The kept DNA is CDR3 alone, 39 bases in frame from the first base. The chain is encoded by TRBV3-1 joined to TRBJ1-4; the D gene identity is not certain. This TCR derives from a man aged 50-59 years who received an inactivated influenza vaccine. Donor details come from another sample of the same person, matched by shared clones. This material consisted of PBMCs from blood, taken 12 days after vaccination. For the CDR3, the sequence is CASSQVLAEKLFF. In nucleotide form, the sequence is TGTGCCAGCAGCCAAGTACTTGCCGAAAAACTGTTTTTT.